The 5 T cell receptor beta chains listed next were all sequenced from one sample in a study of blood T cells in healthy people across ages. The use of a sample-barcoded 5' primer and a J-beta primer mix characterized a second PCR of about 7 to 12 cycles. A single record per CDR3 protein comes from TCRdb applying MiXCR to the 5' RACE reads. The sample lists 800,000 to 1,300,000 distinct CDR3 sequences, almost 25% seen once, with around 0.75% in the top ten. This sample was also put to use in a study of T cells of mothers and their children.

Sequences were obtained from blood. The source is a girl aged 2-15 years in good health.

Only a few counts were recorded for this clonotype. The gene calls are TRBV28 and TRBJ2-7; a weak D match, TRBD1 (5 bases). The germline V gene encodes CDR1 MDHEN and CDR2 SYDVKM. Trimming removed 7 bases from V and 0 bases from J, with 16 bases in between. The length of the CDR3 is 15 residues. The CDR3 loop is CASNSSAGSSYEQYF. The CDR3, as DNA: TGTGCCAGCAACTCTTCGGCAGGGTCCTCCTACGAGCAGTACTTC.

The rearrangement links TRBV7-2 to TRBJ2-5, with a possible D match to TRBD1 (5 bases). Trimming removed 5 bases at V and 0 bases at J, with 10 bases between. The CDR3 runs 14 residues. Germline V gives CDR1 SGHTA, CDR2 FQGNSA. CDR3 nucleotide sequence: TGTGCCAGCAGCCCCGACAGATACCAAGAGACCCAGTACTTC. It encodes CASSPDRYQETQYF.

The chain is built from TRBV6-1 and TRBJ2-3; 7 bases map to TRBD2. Germline V gives CDR1 MNHNS, CDR2 SASEGT. Trimming cost V 5 bases and J 2 bases; bases outside gene matches: 7. The CDR3 consists of 15 residues. CDR3 bases: TGTGCCAGCAGTCCGGCGGGAGCCTCCACAGATACGCAGTATTTT. This encodes CASSPAGASTDTQYF.

Only a few counts were recorded for this clonotype. As DNA, the CDR3 is TGTGCCAGCAGTGCTGTACAGGGTAATACCCAGCATTTT. Protein product: CASSAVQGNTQHF. This chain joins TRBV2 and TRBJ1-5; tentative D call: TRBD1 (6 bases). Trimming left V 4 bases short and J 11 bases short, with 15 bases between. CDR3 length equals 13 residues. CDR1 SNHLY and CDR2 FYNNEI come from the germline V gene.

This clonotype has more than one count but fewer than ten. The chain couples TRBV29-1 to TRBJ2-1; TRBD2 is a possible D gene (6 bases). This CDR3 spans 16 amino acids. Germline loops: CDR1 SQVTM, CDR2 ANQGSEA. Trimming took 3 bases from V and 0 from J, leaving 15 bases between them. In DNA, the CDR3 is TGCAGCGTTGAGGGCCGTGGAGGGTACTCCTACAATGAGCAGTTCTTC. Protein product: CSVEGRGGYSYNEQFF.